The 22 T cell receptor beta chains listed next were all sequenced from one sample in a study of blood T cell repertoires in COVID-19. Here immunoSEQ multiplex PCR was the method, and the copy in TCRdb shows in-frame clones only, minus some. Here the sample spans 310,000 or so clones, around 87% being singletons. Sequences were obtained from peripheral blood. The receptors were sampled from a man in his forties or fifties with active or convalescent COVID-19.

The chain uses TRBV27 and TRBJ2-5, with D possibly TRBD1 on 5 matching bases. The V gene lost 5 bases and the J gene lost 7 bases, with 20 bases spanning the gap. In germline, CDR1 is MNHEY, CDR2 SMNVEV (reference sequence). This CDR3 is built from 15 residues. CDR3 DNA sequence: TGTGCCAGCAGTCCCCAGACAGTTCTACCAAGGACCCAGTACTTC. This gives the protein CASSPQTVLPRTQYF.

With respect to this clone: One junction end does not reproduce the germline sequence, and a read error may be involved. The genes are TRBV28 and TRBJ2-5, with 8 bases aligning to TRBD2. CDR3 length: 15 residues. Per germline, CDR1 MDHEN and CDR2 SYDVKM. This chain's CDR3 is CASSFPPVSAGGLNF. CDR3 in DNA: TGTGCCAGCAGTTTCCCTCCCGTGTCTGCGGGGGGTCTCAACTTC.

V gene TRBV14 combines with J gene TRBJ2-1; D is perhaps TRBD1 (5 bases). CDR3 length: 16 residues. The ends were cut back, 4 bases at V and 9 bases at J, with 22 bases in the middle. Per the germline V gene, CDR1 is SGHDN and CDR2 is FVKESK. The CDR3 DNA follows: TGTGCCAGCAGCCCCCTGAGCGTTGGGGCCCCGGGTGAGCAGTTCTTC. Its protein is CASSPLSVGAPGEQFF.

As regards this clone: The same CDR3 arises from other DNA sequences in this sample as well. The V gene is TRBV18, the J gene TRBJ2-7; 14 bases map to TRBD2. V lost 0 bases to trimming and J lost 2 bases; unmatched junction nucleotides: 6. The length of the CDR3 is 18 residues. From germline, CDR1 is KGHSH and CDR2 LQKENI. The DNA for the CDR3 is TGTGCCAGCTCACCACCGGGACTAGCGGGAGCAACGCCCTACGAGCAGTACTTC. This gives the protein CASSPPGLAGATPYEQYF. The full variable domain, in which reference TRBV18 and TRBJ2-7 provide the parts outside the CDR3, is NAGVMQNPRHLVRRRGQEARLRCSPMKGHSHVYWYRQLPEEGLKFMVYLQKENIIDESGMPKERFSAEFPKEGPSILRIQQVVRGDSAAYFCASSPPGLAGATPYEQYFGPGTRLTVT.

The genes are TRBV6-2 or TRBV6-3 and TRBJ1-6; TRBD1 matches at 9 bases. The CDR3 is 15 amino acids. Losses at the gene ends were 4 bases for V and 8 bases for J; bases not matched to a gene: 6. Germline CDR1 and CDR2: MNHEY and SVGEGT. CDR3 nucleotide sequence: TGTGCCAGCAGTTCATACAGGGGGCATGATTCACCCCTCCACTTT. As protein: CASSSYRGHDSPLHF.

The V and J genes are TRBV12-2 and TRBJ1-4; no DNA check was done on the table's D call, TRBD1. TRBV12-2 is designated a pseudogene. The CDR3 extends over 13 amino acids. The CDR3 nucleotides are TGTGCAAGACAGTCCGATGTTAATGAAAAACTGTTTTTT. It is translated as CARQSDVNEKLFF.

The gene calls are TRBV29-1 and TRBJ2-3, with D maybe TRBD2 (5 bases). The CDR3 sequence is 14 residues long. CDR1 and CDR2 from the germline V gene are SQVTM and ANQGSEA. Trimming took off 4 bases at V and 0 bases at J, with 11 bases between the two ends. This chain's CDR3 is CSVGKRPSTDTQYF. For the CDR3, the DNA is TGCAGCGTTGGCAAGCGGCCCAGCACAGATACGCAGTATTTT.

V gene TRBV6-5 combines with J gene TRBJ2-7; no clear D. Germline values: CDR1 MNHEY, CDR2 SVGAGI. V shed 6 bases and J shed 3 bases, with 6 bases lying between them. CDR3 size: 11 residues. The CDR3 DNA follows: TGTGCCAGCAGCGTTCTCTACGAGCAGTACTTC. It yields the protein CASSVLYEQYF.

The chain links TRBV9 to TRBJ2-7, with TRBD1 as a possible D gene (6 bases). Trimming cost V 0 bases and J 4 bases, with 14 bases left between them. The germline V gene has CDR1 SGDLS and CDR2 YYNGEE. The CDR3 is 15 amino acids. CDR3 sequence: CASSVAGDKIYEQYF. In nucleotides, the CDR3 is TGTGCCAGCAGCGTAGCCGGGGACAAGATTTACGAGCAGTACTTC.

This chain connects TRBV30 to TRBJ1-2; D is ambiguous. The CDR3 has 12 residues. CDR1 GTSNPN and CDR2 SVGIG come from the germline V gene (reference sequence). The ends were cut back, 0 bases at V and 5 bases at J, with 7 bases in the middle. The DNA for the CDR3 is TGTGCCTGGAGTGTATCCTCGTATGGCTACACCTTC. Translating it yields CAWSVSSYGYTF.

This clone was seen only a few times. This chain uses TRBV19 with TRBJ1-4; the match to TRBD1 covers 7 bases. Germline trimming cut 6 bases from V and 4 bases from J; bases unmatched to any gene: 5. Germline V gives CDR1 LNHDA, CDR2 SQIVND (reference sequence). The CDR3 runs to 14 residues. The CDR3 spells CASRTGASNEKLFF. The DNA for the CDR3 is TGTGCCAGTAGAACAGGGGCGAGTAATGAAAAACTGTTTTTT.

CDR3 amino acids: CASTRGLAGAADTQYF. The CDR3 DNA is TGCGCCAGCACCCGGGGACTAGCGGGGGCTGCAGATACGCAGTATTTT. J is TRBJ2-3 and V is TRBV5-1; TRBD2 aligns across 14 bases. The V and J ends lost 6 bases and 4 bases, in that order; junction bases with no gene match: 7. The CDR3 runs to 16 residues. In germline, CDR1 is SGHRS, CDR2 YFSETQ.

This chain joins TRBV28 and TRBJ1-6; a possible D gene is TRBD1 (6 bases). Trimming cost V 3 bases and J 9 bases, with 12 bases left between them. The germline V gene encodes CDR1 MDHEN and CDR2 SYDVKM. This CDR3 is 14 amino acids long. Here the CDR3 DNA reads TGTGCCAGCAGTTTTTCCCAGGGGAGTTCACCCCTCCACTTT. Its protein is CASSFSQGSSPLHF. The complete variable domain, with remaining parts taken from reference TRBV28 and TRBJ1-6, reads DVKVTQSSRYLVKRTGEKVFLECVQDMDHENMFWYRQDPGLGLRLIYFSYDVKMKEKGDIPEGYSVSREKKERFSLILESASTNQTSMYLCASSFSQGSSPLHFGNGTRLTVT.

Only one count was recorded for this clone. V and J are TRBV7-3 and TRBJ2-7, with TRBD1 as a possible D gene (5 bases). There are 13 residues in the CDR3. The germline gives CDR1 SGHTA, CDR2 FQGTGA. The V end was cut by 1 base, the J end by 3 bases, with 7 bases between. CDR3 loop: CASSLSQGYEQYF. The CDR3 nucleotides read TGTGCCAGCAGCTTAAGTCAGGGCTACGAGCAGTACTTC. Full variable domain (rest looked up from reference TRBV7-3 and TRBJ2-7): GAGVSQTPSNKVTEKGKYVELRCDPISGHTALYWYRQSLGQGPEFLIYFQGTGAADDSGLPNDRFFAVRPEGSVSTLKIQRTERGDSAVYLCASSLSQGYEQYFGPGTRLTVT.

The CDR3 DNA reads TGTGCCAGCAGCGGTAGGGACGGGGGGTCAGGGCAGTACTTC. Amino acids: CASSGRDGGSGQYF. This chain links TRBV3-1 (or the pseudogene TRBV3-2) with TRBJ2-7; the match to TRBD2 covers 7 bases. Germline CDR1 is LGHDT and CDR2 is YNNKEL (reference sequence). CDR3 length equals 14 residues. With 5 bases clipped from V and 9 bases from J, the junction kept 13 bases outside the gene matches.

The chain uses TRBV24-1 and TRBJ2-7; 8 nucleotides align to TRBD2. The V and J ends lost 1 base and 2 bases, in that order; junction bases with no gene match: 6. Germline V CDR1 and CDR2: KGHDR, SFDVKD. This CDR3 is 16 amino acids long. In nucleotides, the CDR3 is TGTGCCACCAGTGATTTCTCCGCGGGAGGAACCTACGAGCAGTACTTC. This translates into CATSDFSAGGTYEQYF.

This clone was counted between two and nine times. The CDR3 region has the DNA TGTGCCAGCAGCAGACAGGGGGCCACTAATGAAAAACTGTTTTTT. Its translation is CASSRQGATNEKLFF. V is TRBV9 and J is TRBJ1-4; 10 bases are a match to TRBD1. Germline V CDR1 and CDR2: SGDLS, YYNGEE. V shed 4 bases, J shed 2 bases, and the junction held 2 bases outside the gene matches. The CDR3 is made up of 15 amino acids.

This clone was detected a few times. The V and J genes are TRBV6-5 and TRBJ2-5; TRBD2 matches at 8 bases. Germline CDR1 and CDR2: MNHEY and SVGAGI. CDR3 length equals 14 residues. The trim removed 7 bases at V and 6 bases at J, leaving 10 bases unmatched. In nucleotides, the CDR3 is TGTGCCAGCACCTCCCGGGGGGGCGAGAAGACCCAGTACTTC. Amino acids: CASTSRGGEKTQYF.

This chain connects TRBV5-6 to TRBJ2-7; possibly TRBD1 for D (6 bases). The CDR3 consists of 13 residues. Germline CDR1 reads SGHDT; CDR2 reads YYEEEE. Deletions cut 4 bases from V and 5 bases from J, with 13 bases between. DNA for the CDR3: TGTGCCAGCAGCAATGCAGGGGTCCACGAGCAGTACTTC. Its translation is CASSNAGVHEQYF.

This rearrangement joins TRBV5-1 to TRBJ2-5; possibly TRBD2 for D (5 bases). Germline V CDR1 and CDR2: SGHRS, YFSETQ. V was trimmed by 1 base and J by 5 bases, leaving 18 bases between them. The CDR3 consists of 16 residues. The CDR3 region has the DNA TGCGCCAGCAGCTTGAACGGTAGCCCGGGCGGGGAGACCCAGTACTTC. It is translated as CASSLNGSPGGETQYF.

V gene TRBV28 combines with J gene TRBJ2-1, with 8 positions matching TRBD1. After removal of 7 bases from V and 15 bases from J, the junction contained 8 bases not matched to a gene. The CDR3 length is 11 residues. Germline V lookup: CDR1 MDHEN, CDR2 SYDVKM. CDR3 sequence reads: CASTPGQGRFF. The CDR3 DNA sequence: TGTGCCAGCACCCCCGGACAGGGTCGGTTCTTC.

V usage is TRBV7-9 and J usage is TRBJ2-7; no reliable D call. Trimming removed 5 bases from V and 2 bases from J, with 13 bases in between. CDR3 length equals 14 residues. The germline V gene encodes CDR1 SEHNR and CDR2 FQNEAQ (reference sequence). CDR3 in amino acids: CASSPPARTYEQYF. As DNA, the CDR3 is TGTGCCAGCAGCCCTCCAGCGAGGACCTACGAGCAGTACTTC. Full variable domain (rest looked up from reference TRBV7-9 and TRBJ2-7): DTGVSQNPRHKITKRGQNVTFRCDPISEHNRLYWYRQTLGQGPEFLTYFQNEAQLEKSRLLSDRFSAERPKGSFSTLEIQRTEQGDSAMYLCASSPPARTYEQYFGPGTRLTVT.